This TCR beta chain was obtained from a study of blood T cell repertoires in COVID-19. Study summary: The samples span acute and convalescent COVID-19 from the United States, Italy and Spain. Sources were T cells, B-cell-depleted T cells, or PBMCs; the material itself was cDNA or gDNA.

The CDR3 is made up of 14 amino acids. V lost 5 bases and J 2 bases, leaving 11 bases between the germline ends. The germline CDR1 and CDR2 sequences are LNHDA and SQIVND (reference sequence). In the authors' methods: Reference gene primer amplification in the assay estimated nucleated cell counts. TCRdb keeps only in-frame clones here, not all; method: immunoSEQ multiplex PCR. V and J calls plus clone size are reproduced from that table; the DNA served to infer D and trimming. The repertoire consists of 150,000 to 200,000 clones, with nearly 90% occurring once and the leading ten covering 1.5% to 2%.

The sample taken for sequencing was peripheral blood. This rearrangement joins TRBV19 to TRBJ2-3; no reliable D call. The clonotype originates from a man between 18 and 29 years old who had recovered from COVID-19. CDR3 loop: CASSPTPVTDTQYF. As DNA, the CDR3 is TGTGCCAGTAGTCCCACCCCGGTCACAGATACGCAGTATTTT.